One and the same sample provided the 17 T cell receptor beta chains below, sequenced in a study of T cell repertoires in cytomegalovirus infection. TCRdb processed the reads anew with MiXCR; each CDR3 protein has one entry. The table lists over 450,000 distinct CDR3 sequences, approximately 10% of them singletons. Sample: PBMCs. These receptors all come from a human donor in good health (CMV status not recorded). Some clones in this sample may be carry-over from other donors' samples.

This clonotype has a count of ten or more. This chain joins TRBV27 and TRBJ2-7; no firm D call. CDR1 and CDR2 (germline): MNHEY, SMNVEV (reference sequence). The CDR3 has 11 amino acids. V shed 4 bases and J shed 7 bases, with 8 bases lying between them. The CDR3 nucleotides read TGTGCCAGCAGTTCCGGCTCGGAGCAGTACTTC. Translated: CASSSGSEQYF.

Only a few counts were recorded for this clonotype. The CDR3 here is CSAGPGGNTIYF. The DNA of the CDR3 is TGCAGTGCTGGGCCGGGAGGTAACACCATATATTTT. The chain joins TRBV20-1 to TRBJ1-3; D gene uncertain. In germline, CDR1 is DFQATT, CDR2 SNEGSKA (reference sequence). Trimming removed 5 bases from V and 7 bases from J, with 12 bases in between. This CDR3 comprises 12 residues.

This clonotype was seen repeatedly, ten times or more. This rearrangement joins TRBV6-5 to TRBJ1-4; tentatively, D is TRBD1 (5 bases). V was cut by 2 bases and J by 5 bases, with 15 bases left in between. CDR1 is MNHEY and CDR2 is SVGAGI in the germline V gene. This CDR3 spans 16 amino acids. CDR3 sequence: CASSYISDRLNEKLFF. CDR3 DNA: TGTGCCAGCAGTTACATTTCTGACAGACTAAATGAAAAACTGTTTTTT.

This clonotype came up a few times. V usage is TRBV29-1 and J usage is TRBJ1-1; D unclear. This CDR3 region has 12 residues. V was clipped by 4 bases and J by 6 bases, with 12 bases between them. Per germline, CDR1 SQVTM and CDR2 ANQGSEA. CDR3 DNA sequence: TGCAGCGTTGCTAATGGTGTATCTGAAGCTTTCTTT. Its translation: CSVANGVSEAFF.

About this clonotype: An end of the junction differs from the germline gene, which may be a read error. The chain uses TRBV20-1 and TRBJ2-1; a possible D gene is TRBD2 (6 bases). The CDR3 loop spans 16 amino acids. Germline CDR1 and CDR2: DFQATT and SNEGSKA (reference sequence). CDR3 in DNA: TGCAGTGTTAGAAAGGAGGGCTCCTACTCCTACAATGAGCAGTTCTTC. It encodes CSVRKEGSYSYNEQFF.

This clonotype was recorded many times. The chain has TRBV7-2 and TRBJ2-7; D perhaps matches TRBD1 (5 bases). Per germline, CDR1 SGHTA and CDR2 FQGNSA. The CDR3 runs to 14 residues. Trimming removed 3 bases at V and 0 bases at J, with 9 bases between. CDR3 in DNA: TGTGCCAGCAGCTTTTGGGGCGGCTCCTACGAGCAGTACTTC. Encoded protein: CASSFWGGSYEQYF.

This chain connects TRBV29-1 to TRBJ2-7; D ambiguous. V was trimmed by 0 bases and J by 2 bases, leaving 8 bases between them. The CDR3 has 13 residues. The germline V gene has CDR1 SQVTM and CDR2 ANQGSEA. The CDR3 here is CSVEDPATYEQYF. The CDR3 DNA is TGCAGCGTTGAAGACCCAGCCACCTACGAGCAGTACTTC.

The chain joins TRBV4-2 to TRBJ2-1, with TRBD2 matching 7 bases. Trimming at V came to 3 bases and at J to 5 bases, leaving 10 bases not matched to a gene. The germline V gene encodes CDR1 LGHNA and CDR2 YNFKEQ. The CDR3 is 16 amino acids. The CDR3, as DNA: TGTGCCAGCAGCCACACTAGCGCAGATTTTGACAATGAGCAGTTCTTC. Protein product: CASSHTSADFDNEQFF.

This clonotype occurred many times. The J gene is TRBJ1-1, the V gene TRBV6-6, with a tentative D call TRBD1 (5 bases). The CDR3 is 15 amino acids. V was cut by 2 bases and J by 0 bases, with 10 bases left in between. From germline, CDR1 is MNHNY and CDR2 SVGAGI (reference sequence). The CDR3 coding sequence is TGTGCCAGCAGTTACGTGGGGGGGATGAACACTGAAGCTTTCTTT. Protein: CASSYVGGMNTEAFF.

There are many counts of this clonotype. The rearrangement links TRBV7-8 to TRBJ1-2; D not certain. CDR3 size: 13 residues. Trimming took off 1 base at V and 4 bases at J, with 7 bases between the two ends. CDR1 and CDR2 from the germline V gene are SGHVS and FQNEAQ. The CDR3 DNA follows: TGTGCCAGCAGCTTAGGCAGCCCCTATGGCTACACCTTC. This encodes CASSLGSPYGYTF. The full variable domain, its missing parts supplied by reference TRBV7-8 and TRBJ1-2, is GAGVSQSPRYKVAKRGQDVALRCDPISGHVSLFWYQQALGQGPEFLTYFQNEAQLDKSGLPSDRFFAERPEGSVSTLKIQRTQQEDSAVYLCASSLGSPYGYTFGSGTRLTVV.

In this sample, this clonotype turned up many times. The chain is built from TRBV3-1 and TRBJ2-5, with 8 bases that match TRBD2. V shed 4 bases and J 1 base; nucleotides not matched to a gene: 2. Germline-derived CDR1 and CDR2 are LGHDT and YNNKEL (reference sequence). This CDR3 region has 14 residues. The DNA of the CDR3 is TGTGCCAGCAGCCCGGGGGGGGGCCAAGAGACCCAGTACTTC. Its translation: CASSPGGGQETQYF.

This clonotype came up many times. The chain carries TRBV19 and TRBJ2-7; D perhaps matches TRBD2 (6 bases). Trimming removed 1 base at V and 6 bases at J, with 16 bases between. Germline loops: CDR1 LNHDA, CDR2 SQIVND (reference sequence). The CDR3 loop spans 15 amino acids. CDR3 amino acids: CASSIVTTGVGEQYF. In DNA, the CDR3 is TGTGCCAGTAGTATAGTCACTACGGGGGTTGGCGAGCAGTACTTC.

The chain has TRBV29-1 and TRBJ2-2, with D unclear. V was shortened by 3 bases and J by 3 bases, with 11 bases between the two germline ends. This CDR3 is 14 amino acids long. The V gene's germline CDR1 is SQVTM and CDR2 ANQGSEA. The CDR3 nucleotides are TGCAGCGTTGACCGACGTTATTACACCGGGGAGCTGTTTTTT. Translating gives CSVDRRYYTGELFF.

Ten or more counts support this clonotype. V is TRBV28 and J is TRBJ1-4; weak D call: TRBD1 (5 bases). CDR1 and CDR2 (germline): MDHEN, SYDVKM. Trimming stripped 7 bases from V and 2 bases from J, with 17 bases between. The CDR3 covers 16 residues. CDR3 protein: CASKKGTGGTNEKLFF. The DNA of the CDR3 is TGTGCCAGCAAAAAGGGGACGGGTGGGACTAATGAAAAACTGTTTTTT.

The chain links TRBV29-1 to TRBJ2-3; a possible D gene is TRBD2 (5 bases). The CDR3 sequence is 12 residues long. Germline CDR1 is SQVTM and CDR2 is ANQGSEA. Trimming removed 3 bases from V and 7 bases from J, with 11 bases in between. The CDR3: CSVDRLGNTQYF. CDR3 nucleotides: TGCAGCGTTGACAGGCTCGGGAATACGCAGTATTTT.

This clonotype was counted a few times. The chain employs TRBV20-1 and TRBJ2-7, with D tentatively TRBD1 (5 bases). CDR3 length: 16 residues. The V and J ends lost 5 bases and 1 base respectively, with 21 bases between them. CDR1 is DFQATT and CDR2 is SNEGSKA in the germline V gene (reference sequence). The CDR3 protein is CSAGPSRSGLSYEQYF. The DNA of the CDR3 is TGCAGTGCTGGGCCCTCTAGGTCAGGGCTTTCCTACGAGCAGTACTTC.

In its sample, this clonotype was seen a few times. The chain carries TRBV15 and TRBJ2-1, with 7 bases fitting TRBD2. This CDR3 contains 17 residues. Losses at the gene ends were 0 bases for V and 5 bases for J; bases not matched to a gene: 10. Germline CDR1 LNHNV, CDR2 YYDKDF (reference sequence). CDR3 residues: CATSREGFLADNNEQFF. The CDR3 nucleotides are TGTGCCACCAGCAGAGAGGGCTTCCTAGCGGACAACAATGAGCAGTTCTTC. Full variable domain (missing parts from reference TRBV15 and TRBJ2-1): DAMVIQNPRYQVTQFGKPVTLSCSQTLNHNVMYWYQQKSSQAPKLLFHYYDKDFNNEADTPDNFQSRRPNTSFCFLDIRSPGLGDTAMYLCATSREGFLADNNEQFFGPGTRLTVL.